The present entry profiles one T cell receptor beta chain with its context. Making the TCR beta cDNA relied on 5'RACE template switching with UMIs. For each CDR3 protein, TCRdb gives one entry from its re-call of the 5' RACE reads, without DNA. This sample's table reports about 150,000 distinct CDR3 sequences. This entry comes from a study of T cells expressing NK-cell markers. About the research overall: Within the sequenced cohort of eight donors, seven exhibited HCMV seropositivity and one was seronegative.

The CDR3 consists of 17 residues. CDR1 and CDR2 from the germline V gene are SGHDN and FVKESK. The TCR sequence derives from a woman aged 45-60 years in good health. Sequencing used blood T cells: a sorted CD56 or NKG2C T cell subset, CD4+ or CD8+ T cells, or bulk PBMC T cells (not recorded which). This chain uses TRBV14 with TRBJ2-1; the TCRdb D gene call, TRBD2, has no DNA to confirm it. The CDR3 spells CASSQSPGFSSYNEQFF.